This entry features one T cell receptor beta chain sequence. The antigen remains undetermined. V shed 0 bases and J shed 7 bases, with 11 bases lying between them. This CDR3 comprises 15 residues. Germline V gene data show CDR1 as SGHDT and CDR2 as YYEEEE. This sample is drawn from a study of shared clonotypes between healthy human individuals. Regarding the study as a whole: Owing to a small donor count, the genetic and exposure-history diversity represented was limited.

Donors, without exception, were Caucasian adults residing in Nashville, Tennessee. TCRdb's table, derived via immunoSEQ multiplex PCR, lists solely in-frame clones and lacks some. This sample has roughly 2.5 million clones, with around nine tenths found just once. The receptor was derived from a man between 18 and 29 years old in good health. V and J are TRBV5-6 and TRBJ1-6, with D unresolved. Sample: naive CD4+ T cells sorted from blood. Described subset: CD45RA+ positively selected. CDR3 in amino acids: CASSLDGSQNSPLHF. As DNA, the CDR3 is TGTGCCAGCAGCTTGGATGGGAGTCAAAATTCACCCCTCCACTTT.